What follows are 15 T cell receptor beta chains derived from one specimen sequenced in a study of regulatory T cells in long-lasting Graves disease. In building TCR beta libraries, iRepertoire HTBI primers were used together with Arm-PCR of CDR3 regions. Each CDR3 protein is one row after TCRdb ran MiXCR on the multiplex PCR reads. The data hold about 540,000 distinct CDR3 sequences, with approximately 15% observed a single time. Stated time point: newly diagnosed GD, antithyroid drugs for less than 3 months. Preparation of the TCR library used RNA extracted from PBMCs. These same data were also listed under a study on T cells in Graves' hyperthyroidism and ophthalmopathy.

The sequencing here drew on peripheral blood mononuclear cells (PBMCs), taken at new diagnosis, from a patient treated with antithyroid drugs. Receptors originate from a man aged 25 to 40 with Graves disease.

This clonotype was observed at least ten times. The chain couples TRBV2 to TRBJ2-3, with TRBD2 as a possible D gene (6 bases). The V end was cut by 8 bases, the J end by 1 base, with 13 bases between. This CDR3 comprises 14 residues. Germline V lookup: CDR1 SNHLY, CDR2 FYNNEI. The CDR3 loop is CASGASSGTDTQYF. The CDR3 DNA reads as TGTGCCAGCGGGGCGTCTAGCGGCACAGATACGCAGTATTTT. The full variable domain, with the rest looked up from reference TRBV2 and TRBJ2-3, is EPEVTQTPSHQVTQMGQEVILRCVPISNHLYFYWYRQILGQKVEFLVSFYNNEISEKSEIFDDQFSVERPDGSNFTLKIRSTKLEDSAMYFCASGASSGTDTQYFGPGTRLTVL.

J is TRBJ2-5 and V is TRBV5-1, with 9 bases aligning to TRBD1. This CDR3 has 16 amino acids. J gave up 0 bases and V 4 bases, and 7 bases lay outside the gene matches. Germline V gives CDR1 SGHRS, CDR2 YFSETQ. Written as DNA, the CDR3 is TGCGCCAGCAGCGATACAGGGGGCGCGGACCAAGAGACCCAGTACTTC. It encodes CASSDTGGADQETQYF.

V usage is TRBV20-1 and J usage is TRBJ2-7; TRBD1 might be the D (6 bases). This CDR3 region has 14 residues. Trimming removed 2 bases from V and 4 bases from J, with 15 bases in between. Looked up from germline, CDR1 is DFQATT and CDR2 is SNEGSKA (reference sequence). The CDR3 coding sequence is TGCAGTGCTAGACCCCCAGGGGCGCGATACGAGCAGTACTTC. It is translated as CSARPPGARYEQYF.

This clonotype was seen only a few times. The chain links TRBV20-1 to TRBJ2-1; 10 bases align to TRBD2. Germline CDR1 is DFQATT and CDR2 is SNEGSKA (reference sequence). The V segment lost 3 bases and the J segment 4 bases; nucleotides outside the gene matches: 12. The length of the CDR3 is 17 residues. The CDR3 loop reads CSARSVRRTSGYNEQFF. CDR3 coding DNA: TGCAGTGCTAGGTCGGTTCGGAGGACTAGCGGATACAATGAGCAGTTCTTC.

This clonotype has a count of ten or more. V and J are TRBV14 and TRBJ2-7; unclear D gene. CDR3 size: 15 residues. V dropped 0 bases and J dropped 2 bases, with 11 bases sitting between them. Looked up from germline, CDR1 is SGHDN and CDR2 is FVKESK. The CDR3 region is CASSQDPAKAYEQYF. As DNA, the CDR3 is TGTGCCAGCAGCCAAGATCCCGCCAAGGCCTACGAGCAGTACTTC.

This clonotype was recorded once. The rearrangement links TRBV28 to TRBJ2-1; 7 nucleotides match TRBD1. With 7 bases clipped from V and 6 bases from J, the junction kept 6 bases outside the gene matches. Germline V gene sequence: CDR1 MDHEN, CDR2 SYDVKM. This CDR3 has 13 amino acids. CDR3 in DNA: TGTGCCAGCACCACGGCAGGGGGCAATGAGCAGTTCTTC. Translation gives CASTTAGGNEQFF.

This clonotype was counted between two and nine times. This sequence joins TRBV14 and TRBJ1-2; 7 nucleotides match TRBD1. The CDR3 spans 15 residues. The J segment lost 2 bases and the V segment lost 1 base, leaving 4 bases of the junction unmatched. Germline CDR1 is SGHDN and CDR2 is FVKESK. CDR3 loop: CASSQAHRGNYGYTF. Written as DNA, the CDR3 is TGTGCCAGCAGCCAAGCCCACAGGGGAAACTATGGCTACACCTTC.

This clonotype was recorded at least ten times. The rearrangement joins TRBV5-1 to TRBJ1-4; 7 nucleotides match TRBD1. Germline V gene lookup returns CDR1 SGHRS and CDR2 YFSETQ. Trimming took 7 bases from V and 8 from J; bases not matched to a gene: 8. The CDR3 length is 13 residues. This CDR3 is CASGETGREKLFF. CDR3 nucleotides: TGCGCCAGCGGGGAGACAGGGCGCGAAAAACTGTTTTTT.

This clonotype was seen ten or more times. V gene TRBV12-5 combines with J gene TRBJ2-1; 13 positions agree with TRBD2. Trimming took 2 bases from V and 9 from J; bases not matched to a gene: 16. There are 19 residues in the CDR3. The V gene's germline CDR1 is LGHNT and CDR2 FRNRAP. The CDR3, as DNA: TGTGCTAGTGGTTTGCGGAGACTAGCGGGAGGTTATCGGGAAGGTGAGCAGTTCTTC. It codes for CASGLRRLAGGYREGEQFF.

This clonotype was seen at least ten times. This chain connects TRBV3-1 to TRBJ1-2; weak D call: TRBD1 (5 bases). The V and J ends lost 4 bases and 1 base respectively, with 16 bases between them. The CDR3 is 16 residues long. The V gene's germline CDR1 is LGHDT and CDR2 YNNKEL (reference sequence). For the CDR3, the DNA is TGTGCCAGCAGCCCATCCGACAGTGCAATTAACTATGGCTACACCTTC. It yields the protein CASSPSDSAINYGYTF. Full variable domain (missing parts from reference TRBV3-1 and TRBJ1-2): DTAVSQTPKYLVTQMGNDKSIKCEQNLGHDTMYWYKQDSKKFLKIMFSYNNKELIINETVPNRFSPKSPDKAHLNLHINSLELGDSAVYFCASSPSDSAINYGYTFGSGTRLTVV.

This clonotype was counted many times. J is TRBJ2-7 and V is TRBV20-1; 9 bases fit TRBD2. Germline assignment: CDR1 DFQATT and CDR2 SNEGSKA (reference sequence). The length of the CDR3 is 17 residues. With 5 bases clipped from V and 4 bases from J, the junction kept 18 bases outside the gene matches. DNA for the CDR3: TGCAGTGCTTCTCCGGGTAGCGGGAGTAGTAGTGGGTACGAGCAGTACTTC. Translated: CSASPGSGSSSGYEQYF.

Many counts were recorded for this clonotype. V gene TRBV12-3 or TRBV12-4 combines with J gene TRBJ1-1; weak D call: TRBD1 (5 bases). CDR3 length: 15 residues. V was shortened by 5 bases and J by 1 base, with 14 bases between the two germline ends. CDR3 bases: TGTGCCAGCAGTCTCGCGGGGGGAAAGAACACTGAAGCTTTCTTT. It translates to CASSLAGGKNTEAFF.

Comments on this clonotype: This may arise from a read error, as a much more abundant clone is one base away. The chain uses TRBV28 and TRBJ2-1; D perhaps matches TRBD1 (6 bases). The ends were cut back, 6 bases at V and 2 bases at J, with 11 bases in the middle. Per the germline V gene, CDR1 is MDHEN and CDR2 is SYDVKM. The CDR3 is 14 amino acids. In nucleotides, the CDR3 is TGTGCCAGCAGAGAGGGGACACCCTACAATGAGCAGTTCTTC. Translation: CASREGTPYNEQFF.

This clonotype was observed a handful of times. J is TRBJ2-1 and V is TRBV20-1; D remains unclear. V was clipped by 0 bases and J by 5 bases, with 8 bases between them. The CDR3 contains 13 residues. In germline, CDR1 is DFQATT, CDR2 SNEGSKA (reference sequence). CDR3 bases: TGCAGTGCTAGAGATATGCAACACAATGAGCAGTTCTTC. The encoded protein is CSARDMQHNEQFF.

This clonotype came up many times. V is TRBV6-2 or TRBV6-3 and J is TRBJ2-5, with 8 bases aligning to TRBD2. J lost 5 bases, V lost 6 bases, and 11 bases had no gene match. CDR1 MNHEY and CDR2 SVGEGT come from the germline V gene. This CDR3 contains 15 residues. CDR3 sequence reads: CASRLERERRETQYF. The CDR3 region has the DNA TGTGCCAGCAGGCTTGAGCGGGAGAGGCGGGAGACCCAGTACTTC.